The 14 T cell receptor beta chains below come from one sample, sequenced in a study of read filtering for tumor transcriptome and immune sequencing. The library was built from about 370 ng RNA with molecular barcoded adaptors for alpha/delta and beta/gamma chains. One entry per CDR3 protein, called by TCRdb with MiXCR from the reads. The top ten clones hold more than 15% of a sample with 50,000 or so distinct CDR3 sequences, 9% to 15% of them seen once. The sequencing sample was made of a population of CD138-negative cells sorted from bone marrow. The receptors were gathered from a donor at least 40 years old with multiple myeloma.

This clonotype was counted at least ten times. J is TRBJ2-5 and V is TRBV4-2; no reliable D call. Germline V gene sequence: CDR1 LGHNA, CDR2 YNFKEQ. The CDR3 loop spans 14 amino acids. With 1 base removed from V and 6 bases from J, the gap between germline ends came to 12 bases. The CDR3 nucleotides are TGTGCCAGCAGCCAAGCGGCGGCGGAGAAGACCCAGTACTTC. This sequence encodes CASSQAAAEKTQYF.

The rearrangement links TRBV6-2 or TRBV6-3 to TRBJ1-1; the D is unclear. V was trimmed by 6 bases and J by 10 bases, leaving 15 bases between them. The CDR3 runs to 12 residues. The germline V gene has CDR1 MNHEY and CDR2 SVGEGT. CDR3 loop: CASSTSRLGAFF. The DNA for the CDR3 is TGTGCCAGCAGCACCTCCCGCCTGGGAGCTTTCTTT.

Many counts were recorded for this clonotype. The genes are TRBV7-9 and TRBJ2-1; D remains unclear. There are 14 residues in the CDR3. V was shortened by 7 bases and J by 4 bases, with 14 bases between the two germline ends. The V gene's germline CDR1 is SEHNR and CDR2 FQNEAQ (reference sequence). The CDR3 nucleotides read TGTGCCAGCAATAGGGCCGCTCAATACAATGAGCAGTTCTTC. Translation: CASNRAAQYNEQFF.

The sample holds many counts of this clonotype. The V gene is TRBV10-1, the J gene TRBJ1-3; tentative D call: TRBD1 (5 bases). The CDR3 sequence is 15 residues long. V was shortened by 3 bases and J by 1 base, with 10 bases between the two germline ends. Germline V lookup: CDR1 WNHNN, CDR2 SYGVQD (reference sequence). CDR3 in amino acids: CASSEVRGSGNTIYF. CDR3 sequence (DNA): TGCGCCAGCAGTGAAGTCCGGGGGTCTGGAAACACCATATATTTT.

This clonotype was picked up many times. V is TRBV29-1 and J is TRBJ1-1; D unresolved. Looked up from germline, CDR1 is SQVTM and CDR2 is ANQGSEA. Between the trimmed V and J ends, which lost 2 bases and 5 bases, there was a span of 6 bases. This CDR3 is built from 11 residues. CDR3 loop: CSVELGTEAFF. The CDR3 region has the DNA TGCAGCGTTGAACTGGGTACTGAAGCTTTCTTT.

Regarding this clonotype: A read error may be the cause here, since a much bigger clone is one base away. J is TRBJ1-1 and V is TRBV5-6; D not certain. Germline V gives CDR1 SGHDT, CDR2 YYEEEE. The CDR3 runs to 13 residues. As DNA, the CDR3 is TGTGCCAGCAGGGATACAGTGAACGCTGAAGCTTTCTTT. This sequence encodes CASRDTVNAEAFF.

The CDR3 sequence: CASSLMGLAGGLREQYF. In DNA, the CDR3 is TGTGCCAGCAGCTTAATGGGACTAGCGGGGGGGCTTCGGGAGCAGTACTTC. J is TRBJ2-7 and V is TRBV7-2, with 16 bases matching TRBD2. The CDR3 spans 17 residues. Per the germline V gene, CDR1 is SGHTA and CDR2 is FQGNSA. V lost 2 bases, J lost 7 bases, and 8 bases stayed unmatched. The variable domain in full, with the rest retrieved from reference TRBV7-2 and TRBJ2-7, is GAGVSQSPSNKVTEKGKDVELRCDPISGHTALYWYRQSLGQGLEFLIYFQGNSAPDKSGLPSDRFSAERTGGSVSTLTIQRTQQEDSAVYLCASSLMGLAGGLREQYFGPGTRLTVT.

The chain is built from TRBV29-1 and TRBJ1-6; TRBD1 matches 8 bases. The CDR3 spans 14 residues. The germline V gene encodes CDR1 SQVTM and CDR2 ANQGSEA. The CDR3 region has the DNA TGCCGCATTGAAGAGGGCACAGGGGGTGGTCCCCTCCACTTT. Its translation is CRIEEGTGGGPLHF.

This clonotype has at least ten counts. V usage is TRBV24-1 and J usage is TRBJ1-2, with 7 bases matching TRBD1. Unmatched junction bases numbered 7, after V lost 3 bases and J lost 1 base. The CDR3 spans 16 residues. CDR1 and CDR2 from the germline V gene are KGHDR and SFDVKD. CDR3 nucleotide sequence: TGTGCCACCAGTGATCCCAAGACAGGGAATAACTATGGCTACACCTTC. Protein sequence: CATSDPKTGNNYGYTF.

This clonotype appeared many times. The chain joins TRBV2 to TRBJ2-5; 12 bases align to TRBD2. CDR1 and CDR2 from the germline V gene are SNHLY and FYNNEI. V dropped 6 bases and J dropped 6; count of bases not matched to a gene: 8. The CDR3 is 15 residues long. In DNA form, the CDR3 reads TGTGCCAGCAGAGCTAGCGGGGGGGCCCGAAAGACCCAGTACTTC. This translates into CASRASGGARKTQYF.

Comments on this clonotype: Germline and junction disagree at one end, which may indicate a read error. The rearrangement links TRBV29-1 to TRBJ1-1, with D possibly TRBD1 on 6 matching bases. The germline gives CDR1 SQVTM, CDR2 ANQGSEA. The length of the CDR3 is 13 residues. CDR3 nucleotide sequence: TGCAGCGTTGAAGATCGATGGACAGAGAAAGCCTTCTTT. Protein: CSVEDRWTEKAFF.

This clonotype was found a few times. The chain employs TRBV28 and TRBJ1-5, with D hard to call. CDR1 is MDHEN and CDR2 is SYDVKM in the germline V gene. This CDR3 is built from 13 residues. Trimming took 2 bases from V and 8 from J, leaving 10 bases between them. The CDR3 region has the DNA TGTGCCAGCAGTTTAGCGGGGAGTAAGCCCCAGCATTTT. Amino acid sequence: CASSLAGSKPQHF.

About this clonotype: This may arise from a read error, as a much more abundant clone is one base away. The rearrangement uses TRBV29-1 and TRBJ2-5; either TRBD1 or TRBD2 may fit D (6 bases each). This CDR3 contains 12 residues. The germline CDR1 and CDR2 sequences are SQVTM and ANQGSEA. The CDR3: CSGGEGGETQDF. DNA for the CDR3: TGCAGCGGGGGTGAGGGGGGTGAGACCCAGGACTTC.

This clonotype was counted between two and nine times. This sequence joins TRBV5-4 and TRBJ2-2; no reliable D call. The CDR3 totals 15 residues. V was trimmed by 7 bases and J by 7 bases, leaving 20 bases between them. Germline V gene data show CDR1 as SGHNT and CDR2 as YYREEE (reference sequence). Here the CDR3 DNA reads TGTGCCAGCCAATCCTACGGGCTAGTTGTCGGGGAGCTGTTTTTT. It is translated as CASQSYGLVVGELFF.